This T cell receptor beta chain was captured in a study of T cells in Graves' hyperthyroidism and ophthalmopathy. Per germline, CDR1 SGHRS and CDR2 YFSETQ. V was cut by 4 bases and J by 1 base, with 20 bases left in between. The CDR3 is 17 amino acids. It was RNA transcripts that yielded the amplified TCR beta CDR3 regions. An initial round of RT-PCR targeting the TCR CDR3 relied on the HTBI primer set. Each CDR3 protein is one row after TCRdb ran MiXCR on the multiplex PCR reads. The top ten hold under 25% of the sample, which has a few hundred thousand distinct CDR3 sequences, approximately 13% seen once. Ten or more counts support this clonotype. Uncontrolled infections, other autoimmune diseases, pregnancy or lactation led to exclusion of patients.

This rearrangement joins TRBV5-1 to TRBJ1-1, with TRBD1 as a possible D gene (5 bases). The origin of this receptor is a man aged 25 to 40 with Graves' hyperthyroidism that later progressed to Graves' ophthalmopathy. The sequenced material came from blood. The CDR3 region is CASSARQSRVENTEAFF. The CDR3 DNA reads as TGCGCCAGCAGCGCCCGACAGTCCCGAGTGGAGAACACTGAAGCTTTCTTT.